The 9 T cell receptor beta chains below were found in one sample sequenced in a study of vaccination and CD4 T cells after COVID-19. Treatment reported: roughly 10-day PBMC culture with coronavirus spike peptide pools or control peptides (ViraFEST assay). With the Oncomine TCR Beta short-read assay, DNA from cultured CD4+ T cells was sequenced. Each CDR3 protein is one row after TCRdb ran MiXCR on the PCR reads. The repertoire holds 10,000 to 15,000 distinct CDR3 sequences, with approximately 74% as singletons. No antigen is known for these receptors. Sequencing was performed on CD4+ T cells from blood, cultured in vitro, taken after SARS-CoV-2 vaccination. The receptors derive from a human donor who received a COVID-19 vaccine.

This chain joins TRBV20-1 and TRBJ1-2; D unresolved. V was cut by 6 bases and J by 3 bases, with 17 bases left in between. There are 14 residues in the CDR3. Looked up from germline, CDR1 is DFQATT and CDR2 is SNEGSKA (reference sequence). CDR3 DNA: TGCAGTGCGCAGACACAGCTTGGTGACTATGGCTACACCTTC. It translates to CSAQTQLGDYGYTF.

This clonotype was counted once. The chain links TRBV30 to TRBJ2-5, with TRBD2 matching over 7 bases. The ends lost 0 bases at V and 0 bases at J; junction bases unmatched: 4. Germline loops: CDR1 GTSNPN, CDR2 SVGIG (reference sequence). This CDR3 contains 15 residues. In DNA, the CDR3 is TGTGCCTGGAGTGTACCAGCGGGGTACCAAGAGACCCAGTACTTC. Protein sequence: CAWSVPAGYQETQYF.

This chain links TRBV12-3 or TRBV12-4 with TRBJ2-5, with D tentatively TRBD2 (6 bases). Trimming cost V 3 bases and J 1 base, with 12 bases left between them. The CDR3 runs to 15 residues. The CDR3 loop reads CASSFGGQGQETQYF. CDR3 coding DNA: TGTGCCAGCAGTTTCGGAGGGCAGGGCCAAGAGACCCAGTACTTC.

The chain recombines TRBV20-1 with TRBJ2-7; no clear D. CDR1 DFQATT and CDR2 SNEGSKA come from the germline V gene (reference sequence). The CDR3 sequence is 15 residues long. V was trimmed by 4 bases and J by 3 bases, leaving 19 bases between them. For the CDR3, the DNA is TGCAGTGCTACCCCTGGTGGCAGCCCTCACTACGAGCAGTACTTC. Translation gives CSATPGGSPHYEQYF.

The rearrangement joins TRBV6-1 to TRBJ1-6; D gene ambiguous. Between the trimmed V and J ends, which lost 6 bases and 6 bases, there was a span of 21 bases. CDR1 MNHNS and CDR2 SASEGT come from the germline V gene. This CDR3 contains 17 residues. The CDR3 reads CASSPAGSSPGNSPLHF. The DNA of the CDR3 is TGTGCCAGCAGCCCCGCTGGGTCCTCACCGGGTAATTCACCCCTCCACTTT.

Only a few counts were recorded for this clonotype. This chain links TRBV30 with TRBJ1-2, with D tentatively TRBD1 (6 bases). The V gene's germline CDR1 is GTSNPN and CDR2 SVGIG (reference sequence). V lost 2 bases and J 5 bases, leaving 24 bases between the germline ends. The CDR3 runs to 17 residues. This CDR3 reads CAWSLLIGGRGRYGYTF. CDR3 nucleotides: TGTGCCTGGAGTCTACTGATTGGGGGAAGGGGGAGATATGGCTACACCTTC.

The chain carries TRBV20-1 and TRBJ2-2; tentatively, D is TRBD2 (6 bases). This CDR3 has 15 residues. V was pared by 0 bases and J by 3 bases, with 11 bases between. Germline V CDR1 and CDR2: DFQATT, SNEGSKA (reference sequence). The CDR3 region has the DNA TGCAGTGCTAGAGATGGCGGGGCGGACACCGGGGAGCTGTTTTTT. Amino acids: CSARDGGADTGELFF.

The chain is built from TRBV2 and TRBJ2-7, with TRBD1 identical over 10 bases. Per the germline V gene, CDR1 is SNHLY and CDR2 is FYNNEI. The CDR3 is 13 amino acids. V lost 8 bases and J lost 4; bases outside the gene matches: 5. This CDR3 reads CASLRDRGYEQYF. DNA of the CDR3: TGTGCCAGCCTCCGGGACAGGGGTTACGAGCAGTACTTC.

The chain couples TRBV2 to TRBJ1-5, with 12 bases aligning to TRBD1. Germline assignment: CDR1 SNHLY and CDR2 FYNNEI. V was clipped by 8 bases and J by 2 bases; unmatched bases: 7. This CDR3 contains 16 residues. The CDR3 nucleotides are TGTGCCAGCGGCCGGGACAGGGGGCTGGGCAATCAGCCCCAGCATTTT. Protein product: CASGRDRGLGNQPQHF.